This TCR beta chain was found in a study of blood T cell repertoires in COVID-19. Turning to the study itself: Donors in the United States, Italy and Spain gave samples during acute or convalescent COVID-19.

Recovery meant two consecutive negative NP/OP PCR tests, professional clearance, or resolved symptoms. The data were produced by immunoSEQ multiplex PCR, yet TCRdb's version contains in-frame clones alone and is incomplete. The sample includes roughly 230,000 clones, 65% to 85% of them seen just once. The sequencing input was PBMCs or T cells enriched from blood (not recorded which). The source of this sequence is a woman aged 60-75 years who had recovered from COVID-19.

The DNA for the CDR3 is TGTGCCATCAGGGGGACAGGGGCTGGATCCCACGAGCAGTACTTC. Protein product: CAIRGTGAGSHEQYF. This rearrangement joins TRBV10-3 to TRBJ2-7; 10 bases fit TRBD1. The CDR3 length is 15 residues. Germline CDR1 and CDR2: ENHRY and SYGVKD. V gave up 6 bases and J gave up 5 bases; unmatched junction bases: 10.